The next 8 T cell receptor beta chains were all read from a single sample in a study of regulatory and conventional T cells in RAG deficiency. Genomic DNA came from blood conventional CD4+ T cells gated CD25-low CD127-high. The repertoire was sequenced with immunoSEQ multiplex PCR; TCRdb's copy has only in-frame clones and lacks some. The repertoire consists of about 46,000 clones, with 85% to 90% occurring once and the leading ten covering 0.51%. The same sample was also studied in work on regulatory T cells. According to that study: Primers: 52 TRBV forward and 13 TRBJ reverse.

The source material was CD4+ effector T cells sorted from blood. The origin of the receptors is a human donor in good health.

V is TRBV18 and J is TRBJ1-2, with 7 bases fitting TRBD1. Germline trimming cut 0 bases from V and 12 bases from J; bases unmatched to any gene: 7. The V gene's germline CDR1 is KGHSH and CDR2 LQKENI. The CDR3 consists of 13 residues. The CDR3 loop is CASSPPVQTGNTF. The DNA for the CDR3 is TGTGCCAGCTCACCACCGGTCCAGACAGGGAACACCTTC.

The gene calls are TRBV9 and TRBJ2-5; D unresolved. V was pared by 1 base and J by 1 base, with 11 bases between. CDR3 length: 15 residues. Per the germline V gene, CDR1 is SGDLS and CDR2 is YYNGEE. The CDR3 sequence: CASSVTLGFQETQYF. As DNA, the CDR3 is TGTGCCAGCAGCGTAACATTGGGTTTCCAAGAGACCCAGTACTTC.

This sequence joins TRBV18 and TRBJ2-7; the D is unclear. The V end lost 3 bases, the J end lost 0 bases, and 9 bases lay between the germline ends. CDR1 is KGHSH and CDR2 is LQKENI in the germline V gene. The CDR3 extends over 14 amino acids. Here the CDR3 DNA reads TGTGCCAGCTCACCCCAGGATTACTCCTACGAGCAGTACTTC. Translating gives CASSPQDYSYEQYF. Full variable domain (outside the CDR3, taken from reference TRBV18 and TRBJ2-7): NAGVMQNPRHLVRRRGQEARLRCSPMKGHSHVYWYRQLPEEGLKFMVYLQKENIIDESGMPKERFSAEFPKEGPSILRIQQVVRGDSAAYFCASSPQDYSYEQYFGPGTRLTVT.

CDR3 loop: CASSAVGRQGTQYF. The CDR3 nucleotides read TGTGCCAGCAGTGCTGTGGGCAGACAGGGGACCCAGTACTTC. The J gene is TRBJ2-5, the V gene TRBV2; 7 nucleotides line up with TRBD1. Germline trimming cut 4 bases from V and 7 bases from J; bases unmatched to any gene: 9. This CDR3 has 14 residues. Germline-derived CDR1 and CDR2 are SNHLY and FYNNEI.

The gene calls are TRBV12-1 and TRBJ2-5; the DNA was not compared with TRBD1, the D call given in the table. TRBV12-1 is labeled a pseudogene. This CDR3 contains 16 residues. Here the CDR3 DNA reads TGTGCCAGCACGGACAGGGCTTTTCTAGAGGAAGAGACCCAGTACTTC. Translated, it gives CASTDRAFLEEETQYF.

This rearrangement joins TRBV7-9 to TRBJ2-2, with a possible D match to TRBD1 (6 bases). The CDR3 is made up of 15 amino acids. Germline V gene lookup returns CDR1 SEHNR and CDR2 FQNEAQ (reference sequence). Trimming took 6 bases from V and 3 from J, leaving 14 bases between them. CDR3 nucleotide sequence: TGTGCCAGCAGTAACAGGGCCCGAGACACCGGGGAGCTGTTTTTT. Translated: CASSNRARDTGELFF.

The rearrangement uses TRBV5-1 and TRBJ1-4; 7 bases agree with TRBD1. The CDR3 is 14 amino acids. V trimming: 2 bases; J trimming: 7 bases; junction bases outside the gene matches: 5. Germline CDR1 is SGHRS and CDR2 is YFSETQ. The CDR3 loop is CASSLGQAGEKLFF. The CDR3 bases are TGCGCCAGCAGCTTAGGACAGGCCGGTGAAAAACTGTTTTTT.

With respect to this clone: This same CDR3 is encoded by further DNA sequences in the sample. V and J are TRBV5-1 and TRBJ2-7; 8 bases map to TRBD2. Germline values: CDR1 SGHRS, CDR2 YFSETQ. V lost 0 bases, J lost 2 bases, and 4 bases stayed unmatched. This CDR3 is 15 amino acids long. CDR3 amino acids: CASSLARGAAYEQYF. In nucleotides, the CDR3 is TGCGCCAGCAGCTTGGCGCGGGGGGCGGCCTACGAGCAGTACTTC.